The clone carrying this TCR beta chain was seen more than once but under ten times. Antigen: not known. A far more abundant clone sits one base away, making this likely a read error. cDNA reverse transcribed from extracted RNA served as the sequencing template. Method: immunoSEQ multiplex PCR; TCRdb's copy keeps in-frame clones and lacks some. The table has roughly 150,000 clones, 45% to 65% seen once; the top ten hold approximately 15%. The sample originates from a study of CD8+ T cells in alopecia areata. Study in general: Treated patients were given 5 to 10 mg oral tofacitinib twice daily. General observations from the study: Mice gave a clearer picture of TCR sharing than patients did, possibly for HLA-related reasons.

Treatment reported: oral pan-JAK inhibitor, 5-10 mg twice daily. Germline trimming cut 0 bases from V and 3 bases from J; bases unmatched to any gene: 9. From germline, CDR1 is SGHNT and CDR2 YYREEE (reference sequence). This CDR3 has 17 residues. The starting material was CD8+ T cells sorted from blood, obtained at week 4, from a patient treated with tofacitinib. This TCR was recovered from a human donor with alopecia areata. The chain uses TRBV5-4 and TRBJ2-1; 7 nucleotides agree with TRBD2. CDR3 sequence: CASSLVPPTSDYNEQFF. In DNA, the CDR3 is TGTGCCAGCAGCTTGGTCCCTCCTACTAGCGACTACAATGAGCAGTTCTTC.